This TCR beta chain was sequenced in a study of shared clonotypes between healthy human individuals. In regard to this clone: What it recognizes is unknown.

Sequencing used immunoSEQ multiplex PCR; TCRdb keeps in-frame clones, though not all of them. The data show about half a million clones, around 73% seen once. Points from the study as a whole: Sharing of clonotypes among donors was expected to vary with sequencing depth.

Per germline, CDR1 MNHNS and CDR2 SASEGT. Trimming took 2 bases from V and 1 from J; bases not matched to a gene: 5. The CDR3 covers 15 residues. V usage is TRBV6-1 and J usage is TRBJ2-7; 7 bases match TRBD1. Sequencing input: PBMCs. This sequence was found in a middle-aged woman in good health. Some clones in this sample may be carry-over from other donors' samples. CDR3 amino acids: CASSEQGVLSYEQYF. CDR3 nucleotide sequence: TGTGCCAGCAGTGAACAGGGGGTCTTGTCCTACGAGCAGTACTTC.